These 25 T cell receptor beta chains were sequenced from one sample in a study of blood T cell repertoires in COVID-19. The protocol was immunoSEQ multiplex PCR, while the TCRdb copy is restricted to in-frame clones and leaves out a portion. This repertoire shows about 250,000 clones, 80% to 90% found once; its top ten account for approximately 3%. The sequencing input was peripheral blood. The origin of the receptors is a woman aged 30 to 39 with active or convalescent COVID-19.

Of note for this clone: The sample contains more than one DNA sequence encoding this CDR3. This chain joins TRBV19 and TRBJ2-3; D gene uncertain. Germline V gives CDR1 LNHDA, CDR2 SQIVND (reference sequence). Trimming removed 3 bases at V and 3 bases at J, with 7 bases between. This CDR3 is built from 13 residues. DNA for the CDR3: TGTGCCAGTAGTATCGGTCGGACAGATACGCAGTATTTT. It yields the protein CASSIGRTDTQYF.

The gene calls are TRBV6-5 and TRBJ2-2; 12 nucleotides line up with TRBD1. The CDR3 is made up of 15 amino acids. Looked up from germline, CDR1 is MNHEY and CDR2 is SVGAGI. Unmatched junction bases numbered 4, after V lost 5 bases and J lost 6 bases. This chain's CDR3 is CASSPGTGGPGELFF. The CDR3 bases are TGTGCCAGCAGTCCCGGGACAGGGGGCCCCGGGGAGCTGTTTTTT.

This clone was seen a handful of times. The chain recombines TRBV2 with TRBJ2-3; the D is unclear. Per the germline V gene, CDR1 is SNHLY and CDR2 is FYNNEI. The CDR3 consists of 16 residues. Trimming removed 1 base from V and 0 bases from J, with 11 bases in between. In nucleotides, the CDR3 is TGTGCCAGCAGTGAAGGCCAGGTTCATAGCACAGATACGCAGTATTTT. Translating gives CASSEGQVHSTDTQYF.

The CDR3 nucleotides read TGTGCCAGCAGCCAAGACTACAGGGTTAATTCACCCCTCCACTTT. Translation: CASSQDYRVNSPLHF. The V call is TRBV3-1 (or the pseudogene TRBV3-2), the J call TRBJ1-6; D is possibly TRBD1 (6 bases). There are 15 residues in the CDR3. In germline, CDR1 is LGHDT, CDR2 YNNKEL (reference sequence). V was clipped by 0 bases and J by 6 bases, with 9 bases between them.

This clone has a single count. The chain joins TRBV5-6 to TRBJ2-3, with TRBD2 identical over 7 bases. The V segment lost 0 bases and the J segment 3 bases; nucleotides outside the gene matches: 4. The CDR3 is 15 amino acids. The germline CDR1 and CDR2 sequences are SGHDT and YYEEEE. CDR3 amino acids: CASSLAYGGTDTQYF. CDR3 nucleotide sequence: TGTGCCAGCAGCTTGGCCTACGGGGGGACAGATACGCAGTATTTT.

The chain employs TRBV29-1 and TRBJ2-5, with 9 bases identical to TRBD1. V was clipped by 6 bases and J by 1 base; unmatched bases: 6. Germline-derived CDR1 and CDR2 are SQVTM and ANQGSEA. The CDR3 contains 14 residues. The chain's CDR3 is CSVHWTGVQETQYF. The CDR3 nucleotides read TGCAGCGTGCACTGGACAGGGGTCCAAGAGACCCAGTACTTC.

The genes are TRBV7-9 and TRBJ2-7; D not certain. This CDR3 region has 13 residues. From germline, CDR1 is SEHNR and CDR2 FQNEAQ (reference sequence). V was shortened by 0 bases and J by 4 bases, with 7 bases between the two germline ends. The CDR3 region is CASSLAAGYEQYF. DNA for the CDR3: TGTGCCAGCAGCTTAGCGGCCGGGTACGAGCAGTACTTC.

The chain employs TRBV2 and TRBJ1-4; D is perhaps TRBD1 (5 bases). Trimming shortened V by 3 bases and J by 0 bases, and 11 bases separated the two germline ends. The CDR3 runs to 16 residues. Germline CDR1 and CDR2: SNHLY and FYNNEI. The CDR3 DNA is TGTGCCAGCAGTGATTGGGGCGGATCAACTAATGAAAAACTGTTTTTT. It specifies CASSDWGGSTNEKLFF.

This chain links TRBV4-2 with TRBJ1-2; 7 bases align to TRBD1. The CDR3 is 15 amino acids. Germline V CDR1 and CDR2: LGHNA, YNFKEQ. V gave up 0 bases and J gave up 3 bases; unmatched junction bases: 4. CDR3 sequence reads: CASSQDRGAHYGYTF. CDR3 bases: TGTGCCAGCAGCCAAGACAGGGGGGCCCACTATGGCTACACCTTC.

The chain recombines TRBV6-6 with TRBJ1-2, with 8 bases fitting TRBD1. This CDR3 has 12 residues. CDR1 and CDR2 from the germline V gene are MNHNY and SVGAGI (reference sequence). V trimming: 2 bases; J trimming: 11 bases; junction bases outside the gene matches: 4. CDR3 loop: CASSYPDRGYTF. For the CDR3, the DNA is TGTGCCAGCAGTTACCCAGACAGGGGTTACACCTTC.

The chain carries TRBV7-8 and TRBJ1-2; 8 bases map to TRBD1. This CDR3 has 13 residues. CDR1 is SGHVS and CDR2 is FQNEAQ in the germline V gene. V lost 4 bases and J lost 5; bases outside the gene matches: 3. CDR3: CASSSRQGYGYTF. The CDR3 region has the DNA TGTGCCAGCAGCTCCCGACAGGGGTATGGCTACACCTTC.

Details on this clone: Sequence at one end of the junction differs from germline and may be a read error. CDR3 amino acids: CASSRTGGGGDF. The CDR3 nucleotides read TGTGCCAGCAGCAGGACTGGCGGGGGCGGGGATTTT. The chain carries TRBV9 and TRBJ2-3; D might be TRBD2 (7 bases). The CDR3 has 12 residues. The V gene's germline CDR1 is SGDLS and CDR2 YYNGEE.

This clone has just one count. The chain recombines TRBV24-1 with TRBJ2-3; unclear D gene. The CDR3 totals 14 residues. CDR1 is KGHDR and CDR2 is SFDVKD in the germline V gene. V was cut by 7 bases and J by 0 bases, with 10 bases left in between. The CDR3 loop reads CATRERRSTDTQYF. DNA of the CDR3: TGTGCCACCAGGGAGCGCCGAAGCACAGATACGCAGTATTTT.

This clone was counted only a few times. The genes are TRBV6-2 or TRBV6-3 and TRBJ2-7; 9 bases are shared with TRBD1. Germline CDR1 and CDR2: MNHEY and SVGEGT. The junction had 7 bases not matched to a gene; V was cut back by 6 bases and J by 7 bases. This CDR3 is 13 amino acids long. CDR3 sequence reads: CASSIQGAGEQYF. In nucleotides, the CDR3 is TGTGCCAGCAGCATACAGGGGGCGGGAGAGCAGTACTTC.

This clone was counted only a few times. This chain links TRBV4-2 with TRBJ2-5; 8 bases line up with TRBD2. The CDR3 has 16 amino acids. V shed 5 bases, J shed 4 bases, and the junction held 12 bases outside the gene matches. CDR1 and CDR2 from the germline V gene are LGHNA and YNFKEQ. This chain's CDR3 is CASSSGAGAKGETQYF. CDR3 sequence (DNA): TGTGCCAGCAGCTCGGGAGCGGGGGCGAAAGGAGAGACCCAGTACTTC.

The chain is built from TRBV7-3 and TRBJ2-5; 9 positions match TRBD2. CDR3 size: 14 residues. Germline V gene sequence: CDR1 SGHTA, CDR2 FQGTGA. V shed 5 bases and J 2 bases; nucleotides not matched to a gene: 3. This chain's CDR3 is CASSPSGAQETQYF. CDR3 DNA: TGTGCCAGCAGCCCTAGCGGGGCACAAGAGACCCAGTACTTC.

The CDR3, as DNA: TGTGCCAGCAGCCAGGACAGGGGGGCCCTCACCGGGGAGCTGTTTTTT. The encoded protein is CASSQDRGALTGELFF. The V call is TRBV6-4, the J call TRBJ2-2, with 10 nucleotides matching TRBD1. Germline V gene lookup returns CDR1 MRHNA and CDR2 SNTAGT. J was trimmed by 4 bases and V by 6 bases; bases with no gene match: 8. The CDR3 is made up of 16 amino acids.

CDR3 DNA: TGCGCCAGCAGTCCCCCCTCGACAGGGTATGGCTACACCTTC. It translates to CASSPPSTGYGYTF. V gene TRBV23-1 combines with J gene TRBJ1-2; 7 nucleotides line up with TRBD1. TRBV23-1 is an open reading frame, and its role is uncertain. CDR3 size: 14 residues. J was trimmed by 5 bases and V by 4 bases; bases with no gene match: 7.

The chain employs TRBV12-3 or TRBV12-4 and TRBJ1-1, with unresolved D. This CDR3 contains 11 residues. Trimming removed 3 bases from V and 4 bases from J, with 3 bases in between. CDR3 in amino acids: CASSFLTEAFF. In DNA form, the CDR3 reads TGTGCCAGCAGTTTCCTCACTGAAGCTTTCTTT.

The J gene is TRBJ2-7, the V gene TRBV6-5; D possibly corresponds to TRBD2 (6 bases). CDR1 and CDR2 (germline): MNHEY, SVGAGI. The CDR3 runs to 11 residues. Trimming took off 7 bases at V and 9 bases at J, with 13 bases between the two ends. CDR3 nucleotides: TGTGCCAGCAAGTCGGGGGTGTGGCAGTACTTC. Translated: CASKSGVWQYF.

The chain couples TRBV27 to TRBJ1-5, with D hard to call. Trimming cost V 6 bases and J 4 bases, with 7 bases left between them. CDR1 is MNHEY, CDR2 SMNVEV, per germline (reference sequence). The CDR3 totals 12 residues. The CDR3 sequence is CASSSTNQPQHF. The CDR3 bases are TGTGCCAGCAGCTCGACAAATCAGCCCCAGCATTTT.

CDR3 region: CASSLYGETEQYF. The CDR3 DNA is TGCGCCAGCAGCTTGTACGGGGAGACGGAACAGTACTTC. The V gene is TRBV5-1, the J gene TRBJ2-7; perhaps TRBD2 as D (5 bases). Germline assignment: CDR1 SGHRS and CDR2 YFSETQ. This CDR3 has 13 amino acids. V was shortened by 1 base and J by 10 bases, with 15 bases between the two germline ends.

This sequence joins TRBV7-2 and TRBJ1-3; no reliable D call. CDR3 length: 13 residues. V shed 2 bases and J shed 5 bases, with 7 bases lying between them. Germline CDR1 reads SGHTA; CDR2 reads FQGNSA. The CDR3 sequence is CASSLQSRNTIYF. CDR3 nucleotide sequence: TGTGCCAGCAGCTTACAATCCAGAAACACCATATATTTT.

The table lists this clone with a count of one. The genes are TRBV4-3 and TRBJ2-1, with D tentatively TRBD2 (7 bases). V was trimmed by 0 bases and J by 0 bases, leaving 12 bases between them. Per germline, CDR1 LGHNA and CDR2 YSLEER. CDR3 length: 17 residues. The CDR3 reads CASSQEPRGGSYNEQFF. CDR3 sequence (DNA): TGCGCCAGCAGCCAAGAGCCGAGGGGGGGCTCCTACAATGAGCAGTTCTTC.

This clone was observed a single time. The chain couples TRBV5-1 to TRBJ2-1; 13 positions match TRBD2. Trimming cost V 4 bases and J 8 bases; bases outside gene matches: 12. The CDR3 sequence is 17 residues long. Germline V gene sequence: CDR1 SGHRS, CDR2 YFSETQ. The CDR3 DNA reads TGCGCCAGCAGCAATGCCTTAACTAGCGGGGGGGTCGATGAGCAGTTCTTC. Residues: CASSNALTSGGVDEQFF.